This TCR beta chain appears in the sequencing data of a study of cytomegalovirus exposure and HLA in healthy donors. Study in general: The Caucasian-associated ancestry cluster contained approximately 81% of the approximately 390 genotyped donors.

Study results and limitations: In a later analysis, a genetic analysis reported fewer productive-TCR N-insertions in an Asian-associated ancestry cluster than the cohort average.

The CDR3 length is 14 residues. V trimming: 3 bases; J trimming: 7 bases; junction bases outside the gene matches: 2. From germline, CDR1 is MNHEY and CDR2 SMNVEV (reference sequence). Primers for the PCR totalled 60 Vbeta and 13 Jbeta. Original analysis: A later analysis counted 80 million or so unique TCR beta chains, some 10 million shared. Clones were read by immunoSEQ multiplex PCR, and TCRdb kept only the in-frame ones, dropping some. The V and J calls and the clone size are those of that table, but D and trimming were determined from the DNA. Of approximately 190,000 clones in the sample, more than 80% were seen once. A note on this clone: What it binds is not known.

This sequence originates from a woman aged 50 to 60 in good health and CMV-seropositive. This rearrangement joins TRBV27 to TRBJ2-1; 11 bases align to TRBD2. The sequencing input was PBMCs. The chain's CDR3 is CASSFSGGVNEQFF. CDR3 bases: TGTGCCAGCAGTTTTAGCGGGGGGGTTAATGAGCAGTTCTTC.